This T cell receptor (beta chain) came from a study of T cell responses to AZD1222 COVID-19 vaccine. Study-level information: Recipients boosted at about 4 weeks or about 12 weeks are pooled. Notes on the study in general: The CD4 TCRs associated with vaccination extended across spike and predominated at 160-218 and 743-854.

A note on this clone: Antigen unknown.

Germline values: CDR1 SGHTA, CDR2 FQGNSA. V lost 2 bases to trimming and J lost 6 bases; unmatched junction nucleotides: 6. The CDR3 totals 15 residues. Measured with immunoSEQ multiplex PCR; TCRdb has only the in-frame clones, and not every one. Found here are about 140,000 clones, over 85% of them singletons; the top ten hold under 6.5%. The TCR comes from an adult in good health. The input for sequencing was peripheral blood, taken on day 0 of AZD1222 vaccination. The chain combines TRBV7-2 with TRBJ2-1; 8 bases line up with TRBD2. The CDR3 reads CASSLKAGEINEQFF. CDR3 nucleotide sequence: TGTGCCAGCAGCTTAAAAGCGGGAGAGATCAATGAGCAGTTCTTC.